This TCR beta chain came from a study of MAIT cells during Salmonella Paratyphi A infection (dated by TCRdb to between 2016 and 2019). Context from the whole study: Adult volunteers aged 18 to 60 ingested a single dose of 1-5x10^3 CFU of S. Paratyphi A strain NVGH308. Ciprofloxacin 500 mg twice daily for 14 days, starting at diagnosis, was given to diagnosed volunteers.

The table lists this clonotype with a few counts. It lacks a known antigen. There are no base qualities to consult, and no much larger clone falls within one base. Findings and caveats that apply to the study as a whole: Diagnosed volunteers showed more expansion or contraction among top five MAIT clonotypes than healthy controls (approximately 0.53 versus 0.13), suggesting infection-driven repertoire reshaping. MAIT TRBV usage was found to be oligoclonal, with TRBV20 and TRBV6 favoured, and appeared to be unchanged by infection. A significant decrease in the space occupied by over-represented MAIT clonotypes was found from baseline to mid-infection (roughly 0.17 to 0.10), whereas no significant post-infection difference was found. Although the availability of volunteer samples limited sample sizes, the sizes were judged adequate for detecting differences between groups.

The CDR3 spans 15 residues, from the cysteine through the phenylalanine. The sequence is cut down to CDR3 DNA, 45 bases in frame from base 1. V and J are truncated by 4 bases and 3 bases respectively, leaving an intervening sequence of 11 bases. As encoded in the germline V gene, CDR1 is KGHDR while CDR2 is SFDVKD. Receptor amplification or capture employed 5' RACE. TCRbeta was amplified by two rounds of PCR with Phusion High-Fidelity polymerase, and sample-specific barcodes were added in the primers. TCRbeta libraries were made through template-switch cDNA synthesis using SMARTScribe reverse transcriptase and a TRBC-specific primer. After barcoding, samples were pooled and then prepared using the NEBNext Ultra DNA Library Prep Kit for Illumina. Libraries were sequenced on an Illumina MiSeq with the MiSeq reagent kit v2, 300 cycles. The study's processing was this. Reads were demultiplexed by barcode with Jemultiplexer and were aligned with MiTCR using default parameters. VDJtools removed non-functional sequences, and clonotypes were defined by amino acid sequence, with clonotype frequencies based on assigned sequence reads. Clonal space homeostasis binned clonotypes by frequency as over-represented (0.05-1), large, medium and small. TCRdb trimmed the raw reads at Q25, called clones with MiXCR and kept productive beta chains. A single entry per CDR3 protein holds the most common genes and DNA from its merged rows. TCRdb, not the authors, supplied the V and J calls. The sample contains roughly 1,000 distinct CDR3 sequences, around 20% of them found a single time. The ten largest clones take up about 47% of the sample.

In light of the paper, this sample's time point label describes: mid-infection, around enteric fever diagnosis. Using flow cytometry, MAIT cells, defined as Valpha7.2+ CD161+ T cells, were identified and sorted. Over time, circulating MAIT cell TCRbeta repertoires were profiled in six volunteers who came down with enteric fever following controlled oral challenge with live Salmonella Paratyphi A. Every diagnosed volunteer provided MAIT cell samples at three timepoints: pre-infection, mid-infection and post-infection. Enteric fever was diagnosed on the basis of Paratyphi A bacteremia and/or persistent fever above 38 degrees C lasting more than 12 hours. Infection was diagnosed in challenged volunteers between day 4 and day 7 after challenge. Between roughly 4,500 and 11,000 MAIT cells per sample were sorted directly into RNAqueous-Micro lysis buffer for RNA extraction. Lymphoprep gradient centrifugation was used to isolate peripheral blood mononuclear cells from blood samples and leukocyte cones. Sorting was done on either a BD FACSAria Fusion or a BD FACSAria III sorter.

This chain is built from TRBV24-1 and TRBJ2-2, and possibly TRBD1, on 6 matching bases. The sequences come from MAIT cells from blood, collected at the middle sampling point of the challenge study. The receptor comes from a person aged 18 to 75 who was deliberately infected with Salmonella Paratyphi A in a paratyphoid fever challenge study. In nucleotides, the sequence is TGTGCCACCAGTGAATATAACAGGGACACCGGGGAGCTGTTTTTT. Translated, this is CATSEYNRDTGELFF.